This TCR beta chain was captured by sequencing in a study of blood T cells in healthy people across ages. PCR was performed a second time for roughly 7 to 11 cycles using a sample-barcoded 5' primer and a J-beta primer mix. TCRdb called the 5' RACE reads again in MiXCR, with one record for every CDR3 protein. The sample includes about 1.6 million distinct CDR3 sequences, roughly a third of them seen just once. The study recruited healthy Caucasian donors from Russia who were aged about 6 to 90. Germline V gene sequence: CDR1 MGHRA, CDR2 YSYEKL. The CDR3 covers 16 residues. On this clonotype itself: Its antigen is not identified. The junction departs from germline at one end; a sequencing error may be responsible.

General study points: No conclusive comparison of naive versus antigen-experienced cells was possible with unsorted PBMCs.

The clonotype comes from a woman in her twenties or thirties in good health. The rearrangement joins TRBV4-1 to TRBJ1-5; 8 nucleotides align to TRBD1. The sample taken for sequencing was blood. CDR3 loop: CAGSQEGQGLSQPQHF. CDR3 sequence (DNA): TGCGCCGGCAGCCAAGAAGGACAGGGTTTGTCTCAGCCCCAGCATTTT.